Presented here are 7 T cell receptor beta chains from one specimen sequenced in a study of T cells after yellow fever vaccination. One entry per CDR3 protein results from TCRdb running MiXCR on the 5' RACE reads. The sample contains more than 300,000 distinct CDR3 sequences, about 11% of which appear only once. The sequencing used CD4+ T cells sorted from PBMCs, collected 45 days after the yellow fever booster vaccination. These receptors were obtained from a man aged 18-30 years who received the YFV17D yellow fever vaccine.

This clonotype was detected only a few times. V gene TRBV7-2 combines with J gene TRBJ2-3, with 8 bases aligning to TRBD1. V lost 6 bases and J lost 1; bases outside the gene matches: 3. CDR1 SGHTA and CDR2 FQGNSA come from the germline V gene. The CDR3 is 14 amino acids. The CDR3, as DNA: TGTGCCAGCAGAGACAGGGGTGGCACAGATACGCAGTATTTT. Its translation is CASRDRGGTDTQYF.

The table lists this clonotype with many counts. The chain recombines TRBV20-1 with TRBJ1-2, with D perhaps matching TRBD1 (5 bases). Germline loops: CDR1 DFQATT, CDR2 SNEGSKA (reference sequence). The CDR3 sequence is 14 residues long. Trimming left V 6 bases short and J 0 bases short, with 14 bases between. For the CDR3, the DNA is TGCAGTGCGCCGGAGGGGATTACTAACTATGGCTACACCTTC. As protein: CSAPEGITNYGYTF.

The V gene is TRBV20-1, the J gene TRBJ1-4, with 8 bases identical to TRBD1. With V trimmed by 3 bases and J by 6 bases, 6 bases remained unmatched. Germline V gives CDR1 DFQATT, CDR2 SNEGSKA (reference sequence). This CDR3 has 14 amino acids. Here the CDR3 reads CSASSTGAYEKLFF. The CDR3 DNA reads TGCAGTGCTAGTTCGACAGGGGCATATGAAAAACTGTTTTTT.

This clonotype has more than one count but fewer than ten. CDR3 in DNA: TGTGCCAGCAGTGAAATGGTGGGCACTGAAGCTTTCTTT. This sequence encodes CASSEMVGTEAFF. The chain has TRBV6-1 and TRBJ1-1; no clear D. Trimming took off 2 bases at V and 4 bases at J, with 8 bases between the two ends. Germline V gene data show CDR1 as MNHNS and CDR2 as SASEGT. The CDR3 covers 13 residues.

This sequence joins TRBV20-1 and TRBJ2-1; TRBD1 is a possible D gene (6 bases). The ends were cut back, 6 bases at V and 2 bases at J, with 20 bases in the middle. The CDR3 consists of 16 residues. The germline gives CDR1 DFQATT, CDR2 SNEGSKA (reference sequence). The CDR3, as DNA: TGCAGTGCCGCCCCCACAGGGAAATTTACCTACAATGAGCAGTTCTTC. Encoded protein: CSAAPTGKFTYNEQFF.

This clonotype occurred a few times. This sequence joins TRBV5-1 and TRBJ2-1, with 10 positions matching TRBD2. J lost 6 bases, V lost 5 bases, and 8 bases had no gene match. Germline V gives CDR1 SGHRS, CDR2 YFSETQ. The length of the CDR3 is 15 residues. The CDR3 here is CASRPSGGGGNEQFF. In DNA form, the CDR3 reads TGCGCCAGCAGACCTAGCGGGGGCGGCGGCAATGAGCAGTTCTTC.

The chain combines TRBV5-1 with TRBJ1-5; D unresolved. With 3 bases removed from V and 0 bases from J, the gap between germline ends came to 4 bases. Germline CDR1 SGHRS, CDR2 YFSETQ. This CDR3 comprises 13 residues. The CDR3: CASSWYSNQPQHF. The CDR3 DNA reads TGCGCCAGCAGCTGGTATAGCAATCAGCCCCAGCATTTT.